The sequence of this T cell receptor (beta chain) was determined in a study of CD8+CD57+ T cells in acquired aplastic anemia. The study, taken as a whole, reports: Patients and controls shared some 30 CD8+ CDR3 sequences, highly expressed in patients.

Profiles of TCR beta VDJ and CDR3 were generated from a genomic DNA template. TCRdb re-called the reads with MiXCR, one entry per CDR3 protein. The table has some 160,000 distinct CDR3 sequences, roughly 45% seen once. The sequenced patients had an expansion of CD8+CD57+ cells seen by flow cytometry. Among the patients, none had received any therapy at the time of blood sampling. From germline, CDR1 is KGHDR and CDR2 SFDVKD. The V segment lost 6 bases and the J segment 11 bases; nucleotides outside the gene matches: 14. This CDR3 contains 15 residues. A word on this clonotype: Its antigen remains unknown.

The sequence was obtained from a human donor with aplastic anemia. Sequenced material: sorted CD4+, CD8+, or CD8+CD57+ T cells (not recorded which) from PBMCs. This chain joins TRBV24-1 and TRBJ2-3; 9 nucleotides agree with TRBD1. In nucleotides, the CDR3 is TGTGCCACCAGTAAAACCGGGACAGGGAACAATGAGCAGTATTTT. As protein: CATSKTGTGNNEQYF.